Shown below are 8 T cell receptor beta chains from a single sample sequenced in a study of T cell changes during pregnancy in multiple sclerosis. Method: immunoSEQ multiplex PCR; TCRdb's copy keeps in-frame clones and lacks some. The table has approximately 25,000 clones, approximately 86% seen once. The sample consisted of CD8+ T cells from peripheral blood mononuclear cells, taken in the first trimester of pregnancy. These receptors were obtained from a female donor in good health, enrolled as a control in a pregnancy study.

This sequence joins TRBV9 and TRBJ2-7; possibly TRBD2 for D (5 bases). Trimming shortened V by 0 bases and J by 4 bases, and 20 bases separated the two germline ends. Germline values: CDR1 SGDLS, CDR2 YYNGEE. This CDR3 contains 17 residues. CDR3 region: CASSVVRVSFGSYEQYF. The DNA for the CDR3 is TGTGCCAGCAGCGTAGTGCGGGTAAGTTTCGGATCGTACGAGCAGTACTTC.

Concerning this clone: A single base is all that separates this from a far larger clone, so a read error is likely. CDR3 sequence (DNA): TGTGCCAGCAGCCCGAACCAGGATACGCAGTATTTT. It specifies CASSPNQDTQYF. The chain uses TRBV4-2 and TRBJ2-3; D is ambiguous. The V gene lost 4 bases and the J gene lost 6 bases, with 8 bases spanning the gap. The CDR3 consists of 12 residues. The germline CDR1 and CDR2 sequences are LGHNA and YNFKEQ.

This sequence joins TRBV9 and TRBJ2-1; 7 bases align to TRBD2. The CDR3 length is 15 residues. Per germline, CDR1 SGDLS and CDR2 YYNGEE. The V and J ends lost 0 bases and 1 base, in that order; junction bases with no gene match: 1. CDR3 coding DNA: TGTGCCAGCAGCGTAGTGGGGGGGTCCTACAATGAGCAGTTCTTC. The encoded protein is CASSVVGGSYNEQFF.

The CDR3, as DNA: TGTGCCAGCAGCTCCTTGGACAGTTCCTACGAGCAGTACTTC. This translates into CASSSLDSSYEQYF. This chain joins TRBV11-2 and TRBJ2-7; the D gene is possibly TRBD1 (6 bases). Deletions cut 4 bases from V and 1 base from J, with 11 bases between. The CDR3 totals 14 residues. Germline V gene data show CDR1 as SGHAT and CDR2 as FQNNGV.

The chain uses TRBV4-2 and TRBJ2-3; weak D call: TRBD1 (7 bases). V lost 4 bases and J 2 bases, leaving 16 bases between the germline ends. The CDR3 has 16 amino acids. Germline V gene sequence: CDR1 LGHNA, CDR2 YNFKEQ. CDR3 residues: CASSPLRGEYTDTQYF. The CDR3 bases are TGTGCCAGCAGCCCCCTCAGGGGGGAGTACACAGATACGCAGTATTTT.

The rearrangement links TRBV30 to TRBJ2-7; TRBD1 matches at 7 bases. The V and J ends lost 4 bases and 4 bases, in that order; junction bases with no gene match: 7. The CDR3 consists of 13 residues. Germline CDR1 reads GTSNPN; CDR2 reads SVGIG (reference sequence). CDR3 region: CAWTPGQSYEQYF. The CDR3, as DNA: TGTGCCTGGACCCCGGGACAGTCATACGAGCAGTACTTC.

The rearrangement links TRBV27 to TRBJ1-1, with TRBD1 matching over 10 bases. The CDR3 extends over 18 amino acids. V lost 6 bases, J lost 7 bases, and 20 bases stayed unmatched. Germline V gives CDR1 MNHEY, CDR2 SMNVEV (reference sequence). This CDR3 is CASRDRDRGLYEQGEAFF. The CDR3 nucleotides read TGTGCCAGCAGGGACCGGGACAGGGGTTTGTATGAGCAGGGTGAAGCTTTCTTT.

This clone was seen once. The V call is TRBV5-6, the J call TRBJ2-1, with 7 bases that match TRBD2. In germline, CDR1 is SGHDT, CDR2 YYEEEE. V was clipped by 0 bases and J by 8 bases; unmatched bases: 8. This CDR3 contains 15 residues. The chain's CDR3 is CASSLVGTNSDEQFF. CDR3 sequence (DNA): TGTGCCAGCAGCTTGGTGGGGACTAATTCGGATGAGCAGTTCTTC.